This entry lists 12 T cell receptor beta chains sequenced from one sample in a study of CXCR3-negative and CXCR3-positive naive CD8 T cells. In preparing the TRB cDNA libraries, 5' RACE with UMI labels was used. Each CDR3 protein gets one entry in TCRdb, which reprocessed the 5' RACE reads and gives no DNA. The sample data list roughly 30,000 distinct CDR3 sequences. The sample consisted of memory CD8+ T cells from blood. Receptors were obtained from a human donor in good health. Some clones in this sample may be carry-over from other donors' samples.

The V call is TRBV5-1, the J call TRBJ2-7; TCRdb returns TRBD1, unconfirmable since there is no DNA. The CDR3 length is 12 residues. Germline V gene sequence: CDR1 SGHRS, CDR2 YFSETQ. CDR3: CASSPLGAEQYF.

The chain links TRBV29-1 to TRBJ2-1. Germline V lookup: CDR1 SQVTM, CDR2 ANQGSEA. CDR3 size: 14 residues. CDR3 in amino acids: CSVEDDVTYNEQFF.

The chain uses TRBV28 and TRBJ2-5. Per the germline V gene, CDR1 is MDHEN and CDR2 is SYDVKM. The CDR3 covers 14 residues. CDR3: CASSPQGYQETQYF.

V and J are TRBV29-1 and TRBJ2-1; TCRdb picks TRBD1, but there is no DNA to check that call. Germline V CDR1 and CDR2: SQVTM, ANQGSEA. The CDR3 spans 13 residues. The chain's CDR3 is CSVEHDPGTGPFF.

CDR3 sequence: CASSHLGQDNEKLFF. The chain combines TRBV4-1 with TRBJ1-4; checking the TCRdb D call of TRBD1 is not possible without DNA. CDR1 and CDR2 (germline): MGHRA, YSYEKL. The CDR3 runs 15 residues.

The rearrangement uses TRBV18 and TRBJ2-1; no DNA is available, so the TRBD2 call from TCRdb remains unchecked. The CDR3 contains 17 residues. Per germline, CDR1 KGHSH and CDR2 LQKENI. CDR3 loop: CASSPGGWHGSYNEQFF.

V is TRBV20-1 and J is TRBJ1-1; TCRdb's D call, TRBD1, is unchecked because there is no DNA. The CDR3 totals 13 residues. Germline V CDR1 and CDR2: DFQATT, SNEGSKA (reference sequence). The CDR3 is CSGTGGMNTEAFF.

This chain's CDR3 is CASSLSFLGGDEQYF. The chain couples TRBV5-1 to TRBJ2-7; absent DNA, TCRdb's TRBD1 call cannot be checked. The CDR3 spans 15 residues. Germline V lookup: CDR1 SGHRS, CDR2 YFSETQ.

The CDR3 sequence: CASSLFTGPPKGSYNEQFF. The V gene is TRBV7-6, the J gene TRBJ2-1; the D call of TRBD1 rests on TCRdb alone, since no DNA is present to check it. CDR1 and CDR2 (germline): SGHVS, FNYEAQ. The CDR3 runs 19 residues. Combining the CDR3 with reference TRBV7-6 and TRBJ2-1 gives the whole variable domain GAGVSQSPRYKVTKRGQDVALRCDPISGHVSLYWYRQALGQGPEFLTYFNYEAQQDKSGLPNDRFSAERPEGSISTLTIQRTEQRDSAMYRCASSLFTGPPKGSYNEQFFGPGTRLTVL.

The chain links TRBV6-5 to TRBJ2-1; TCRdb designates TRBD1, a call that cannot be tested without DNA. The CDR3 has 12 amino acids. In germline, CDR1 is MNHEY, CDR2 SVGAGI. CDR3 loop: CASRPSGDEQFF.

The chain employs TRBV20-1 and TRBJ2-7. Germline CDR1 is DFQATT and CDR2 is SNEGSKA (reference sequence). The CDR3 loop spans 14 amino acids. The CDR3 protein is CSAREGSSIYEQYF.

V and J are TRBV6-4 and TRBJ2-1; without DNA, the TCRdb call of TRBD1 cannot be checked. This CDR3 spans 15 amino acids. The V gene's germline CDR1 is MRHNA and CDR2 SNTAGT. CDR3 sequence reads: CASSDLEGQGHEQFF.